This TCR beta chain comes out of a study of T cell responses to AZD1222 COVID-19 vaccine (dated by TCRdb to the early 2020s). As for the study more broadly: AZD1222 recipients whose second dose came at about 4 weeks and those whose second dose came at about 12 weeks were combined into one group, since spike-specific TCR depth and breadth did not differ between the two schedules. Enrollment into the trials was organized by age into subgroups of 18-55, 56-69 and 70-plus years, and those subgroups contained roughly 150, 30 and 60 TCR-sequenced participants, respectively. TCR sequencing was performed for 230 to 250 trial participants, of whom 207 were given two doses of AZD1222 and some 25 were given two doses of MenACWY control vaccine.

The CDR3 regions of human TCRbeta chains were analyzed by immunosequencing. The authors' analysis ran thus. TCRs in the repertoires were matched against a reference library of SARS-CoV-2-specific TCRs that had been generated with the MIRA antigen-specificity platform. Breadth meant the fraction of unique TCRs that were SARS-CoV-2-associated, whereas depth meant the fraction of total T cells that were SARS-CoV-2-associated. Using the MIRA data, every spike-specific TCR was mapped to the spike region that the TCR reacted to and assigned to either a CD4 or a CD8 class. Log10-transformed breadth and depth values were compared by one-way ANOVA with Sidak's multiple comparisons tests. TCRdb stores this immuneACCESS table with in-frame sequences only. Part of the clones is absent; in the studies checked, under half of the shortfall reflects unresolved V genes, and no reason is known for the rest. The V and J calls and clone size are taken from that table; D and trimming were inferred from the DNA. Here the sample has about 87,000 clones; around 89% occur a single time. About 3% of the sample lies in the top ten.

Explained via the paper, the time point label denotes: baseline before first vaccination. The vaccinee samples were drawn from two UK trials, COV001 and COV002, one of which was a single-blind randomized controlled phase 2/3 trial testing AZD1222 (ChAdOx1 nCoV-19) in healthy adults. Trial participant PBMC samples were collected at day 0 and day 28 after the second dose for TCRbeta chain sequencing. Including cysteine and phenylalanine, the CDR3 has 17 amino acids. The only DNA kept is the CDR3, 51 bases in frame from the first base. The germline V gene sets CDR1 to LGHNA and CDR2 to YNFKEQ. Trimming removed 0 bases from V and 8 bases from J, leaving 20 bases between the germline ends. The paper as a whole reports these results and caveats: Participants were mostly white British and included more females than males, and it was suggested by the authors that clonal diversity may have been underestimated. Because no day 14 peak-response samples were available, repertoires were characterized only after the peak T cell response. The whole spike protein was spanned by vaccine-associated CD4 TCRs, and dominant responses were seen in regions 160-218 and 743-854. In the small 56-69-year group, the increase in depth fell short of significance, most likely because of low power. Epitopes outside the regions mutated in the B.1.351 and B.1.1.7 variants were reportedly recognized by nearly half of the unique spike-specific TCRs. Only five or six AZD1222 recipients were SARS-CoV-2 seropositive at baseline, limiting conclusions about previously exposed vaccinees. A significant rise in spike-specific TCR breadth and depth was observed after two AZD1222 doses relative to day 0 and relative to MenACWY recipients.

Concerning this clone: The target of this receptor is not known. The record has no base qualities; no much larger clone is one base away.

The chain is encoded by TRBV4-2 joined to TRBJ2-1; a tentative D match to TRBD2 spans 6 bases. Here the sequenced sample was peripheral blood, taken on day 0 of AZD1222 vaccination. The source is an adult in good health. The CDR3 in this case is CASSQEAQRGGLDEQFF. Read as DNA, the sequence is TGTGCCAGCAGCCAAGAGGCCCAACGGGGAGGTTTAGATGAGCAGTTCTTC.